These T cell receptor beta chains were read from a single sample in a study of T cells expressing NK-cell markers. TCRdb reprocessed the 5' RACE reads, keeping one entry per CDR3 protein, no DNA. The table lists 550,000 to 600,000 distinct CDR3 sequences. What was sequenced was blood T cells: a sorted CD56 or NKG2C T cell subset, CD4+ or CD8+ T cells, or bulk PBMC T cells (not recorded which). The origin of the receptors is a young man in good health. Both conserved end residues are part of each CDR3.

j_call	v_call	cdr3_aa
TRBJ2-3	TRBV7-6	CASSSRQTSGPSTDTQYF
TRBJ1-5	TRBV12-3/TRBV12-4	CASSLSRGRVQPQHF
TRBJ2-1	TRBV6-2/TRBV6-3	CASSYGRDPRYNEQFF
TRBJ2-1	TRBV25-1	CASSKMISGSYYNEQFF
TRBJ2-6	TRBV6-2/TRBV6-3	CASSPGFGANVLTF
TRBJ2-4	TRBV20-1	CSARPKQGTKNIQYF
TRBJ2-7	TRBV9	CASSPAPQRGDYEQYF
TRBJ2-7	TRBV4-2	CASSQDDRNYEQYF
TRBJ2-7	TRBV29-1	CSVEDQGQGTLYEQYF
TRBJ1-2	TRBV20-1	CSAREQYRVAYGYTF
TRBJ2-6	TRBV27	CASSLLAGGYGANVLTF
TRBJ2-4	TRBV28	CASSPGPSGIQYF
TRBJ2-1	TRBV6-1	CASRQGQGQYNEQFF
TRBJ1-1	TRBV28	CASFPPGGLGEAFF